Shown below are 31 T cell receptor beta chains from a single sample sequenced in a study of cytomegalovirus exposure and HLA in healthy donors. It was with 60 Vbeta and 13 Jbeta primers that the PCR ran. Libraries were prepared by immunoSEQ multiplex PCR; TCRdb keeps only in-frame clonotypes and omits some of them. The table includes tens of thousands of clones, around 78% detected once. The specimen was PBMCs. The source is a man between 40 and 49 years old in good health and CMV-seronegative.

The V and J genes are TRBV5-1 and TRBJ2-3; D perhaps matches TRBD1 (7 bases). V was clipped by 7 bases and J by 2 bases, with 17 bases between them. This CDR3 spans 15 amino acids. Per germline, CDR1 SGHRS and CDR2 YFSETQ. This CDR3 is CASRRGVTYTDTQYF. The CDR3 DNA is TGCGCCAGCCGCAGGGGGGTCACCTACACAGATACGCAGTATTTT.

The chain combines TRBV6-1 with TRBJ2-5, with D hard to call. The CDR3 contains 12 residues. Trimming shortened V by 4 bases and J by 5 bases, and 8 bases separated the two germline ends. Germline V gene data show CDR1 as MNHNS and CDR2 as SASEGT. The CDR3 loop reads CASSATRETQYF. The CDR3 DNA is TGTGCCAGCAGTGCCACCAGGGAGACCCAGTACTTC.

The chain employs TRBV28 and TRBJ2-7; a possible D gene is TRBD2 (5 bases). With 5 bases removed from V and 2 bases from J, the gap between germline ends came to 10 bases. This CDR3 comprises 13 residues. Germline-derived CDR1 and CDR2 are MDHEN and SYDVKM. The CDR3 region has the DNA TGTGCCAGCAGTCGGGATCACGCCTACGAGCAGTACTTC. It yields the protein CASSRDHAYEQYF. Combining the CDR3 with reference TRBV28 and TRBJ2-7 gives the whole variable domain DVKVTQSSRYLVKRTGEKVFLECVQDMDHENMFWYRQDPGLGLRLIYFSYDVKMKEKGDIPEGYSVSREKKERFSLILESASTNQTSMYLCASSRDHAYEQYFGPGTRLTVT.

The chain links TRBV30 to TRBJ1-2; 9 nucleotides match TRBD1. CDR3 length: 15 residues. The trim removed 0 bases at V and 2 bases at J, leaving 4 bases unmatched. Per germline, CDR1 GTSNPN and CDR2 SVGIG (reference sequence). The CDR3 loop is CAWSVRTGANYGYTF. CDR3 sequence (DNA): TGTGCCTGGAGTGTACGGACAGGGGCCAACTATGGCTACACCTTC. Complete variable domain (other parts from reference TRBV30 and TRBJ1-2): SQTIHQWPATLVQPVGSPLSLECTVEGTSNPNLYWYRQAAGRGLQLLFYSVGIGQISSEVPQNLSASRPQDRQFILSSKKLLLSDSGFYLCAWSVRTGANYGYTFGSGTRLTVV.

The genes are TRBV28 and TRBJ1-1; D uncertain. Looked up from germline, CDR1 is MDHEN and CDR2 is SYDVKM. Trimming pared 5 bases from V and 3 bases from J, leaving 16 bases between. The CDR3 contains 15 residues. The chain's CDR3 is CASSPPRAVDTEAFF. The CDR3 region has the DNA TGTGCCAGCAGTCCCCCGCGGGCTGTGGACACTGAAGCTTTCTTT. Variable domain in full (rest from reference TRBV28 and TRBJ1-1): DVKVTQSSRYLVKRTGEKVFLECVQDMDHENMFWYRQDPGLGLRLIYFSYDVKMKEKGDIPEGYSVSREKKERFSLILESASTNQTSMYLCASSPPRAVDTEAFFGQGTRLTVV.

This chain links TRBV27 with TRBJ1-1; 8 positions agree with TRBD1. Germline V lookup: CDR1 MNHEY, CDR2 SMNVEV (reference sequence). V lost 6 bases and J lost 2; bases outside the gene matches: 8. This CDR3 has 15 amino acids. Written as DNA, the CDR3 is TGTGCCAGCAGCAAAGGGGCAGGGGGCAACACTGAAGCTTTCTTT. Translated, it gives CASSKGAGGNTEAFF.

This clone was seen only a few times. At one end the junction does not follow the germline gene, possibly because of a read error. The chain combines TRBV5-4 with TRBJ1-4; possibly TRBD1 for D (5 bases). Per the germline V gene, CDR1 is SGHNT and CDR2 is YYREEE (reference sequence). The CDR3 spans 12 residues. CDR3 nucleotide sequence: TGTGCCAGCAGCTTGGGACAGTCTCGGATTACTTTT. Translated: CASSLGQSRITF.

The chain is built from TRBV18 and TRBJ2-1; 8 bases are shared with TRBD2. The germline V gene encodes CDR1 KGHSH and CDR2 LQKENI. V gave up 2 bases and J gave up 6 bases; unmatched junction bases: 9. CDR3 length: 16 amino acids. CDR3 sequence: CASSPALAGGGNEQFF. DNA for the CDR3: TGTGCCAGCTCACCAGCGCTAGCGGGTGGGGGCAATGAGCAGTTCTTC.

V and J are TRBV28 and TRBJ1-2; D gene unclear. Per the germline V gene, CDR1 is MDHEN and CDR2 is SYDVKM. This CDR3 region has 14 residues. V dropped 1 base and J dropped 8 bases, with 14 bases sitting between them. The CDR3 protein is CASSLLGAEGGYTF. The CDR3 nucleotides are TGTGCCAGCAGTTTATTGGGTGCCGAGGGAGGCTACACCTTC.

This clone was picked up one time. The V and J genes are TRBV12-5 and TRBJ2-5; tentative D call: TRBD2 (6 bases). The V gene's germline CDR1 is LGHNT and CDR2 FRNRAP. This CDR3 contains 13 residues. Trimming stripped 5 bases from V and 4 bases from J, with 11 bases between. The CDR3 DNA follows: TGTGCTAGTGGTACGGGGGATAGAGAGACCCAGTACTTC. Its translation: CASGTGDRETQYF.

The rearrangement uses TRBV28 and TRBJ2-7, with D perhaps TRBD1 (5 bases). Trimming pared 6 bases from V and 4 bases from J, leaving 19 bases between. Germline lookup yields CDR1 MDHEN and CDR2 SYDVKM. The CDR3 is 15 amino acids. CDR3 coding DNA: TGTGCCAGCAGCGACGCATTAAAGGGGCGATACGAGCAGTACTTC. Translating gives CASSDALKGRYEQYF. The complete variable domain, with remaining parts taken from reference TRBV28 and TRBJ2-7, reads DVKVTQSSRYLVKRTGEKVFLECVQDMDHENMFWYRQDPGLGLRLIYFSYDVKMKEKGDIPEGYSVSREKKERFSLILESASTNQTSMYLCASSDALKGRYEQYFGPGTRLTVT.

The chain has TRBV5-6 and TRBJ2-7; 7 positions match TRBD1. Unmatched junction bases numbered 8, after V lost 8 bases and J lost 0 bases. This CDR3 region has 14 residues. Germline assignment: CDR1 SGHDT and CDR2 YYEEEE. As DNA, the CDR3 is TGTGCCAGTACCACAGGGGCCAGCTCCTACGAGCAGTACTTC. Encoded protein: CASTTGASSYEQYF. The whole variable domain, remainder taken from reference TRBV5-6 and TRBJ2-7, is DAGVTQSPTHLIKTRGQQVTLRCSPKSGHDTVSWYQQALGQGPQFIFQYYEEEERQRGNFPDRFSGHQFPNYSSELNVNALLLGDSALYLCASTTGASSYEQYFGPGTRLTVT.

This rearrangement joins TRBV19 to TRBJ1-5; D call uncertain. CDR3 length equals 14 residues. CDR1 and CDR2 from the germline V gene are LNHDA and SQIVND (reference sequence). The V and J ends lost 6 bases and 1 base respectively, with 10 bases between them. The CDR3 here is CASRNSGSNQPQHF. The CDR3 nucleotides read TGTGCCAGTAGAAATTCGGGGAGCAATCAGCCCCAGCATTTT. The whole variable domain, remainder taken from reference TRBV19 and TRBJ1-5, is DGGITQSPKYLFRKEGQNVTLSCEQNLNHDAMYWYRQDPGQGLRLIYYSQIVNDFQKGDIAEGYSVSREKKESFPLTVTSAQKNPTAFYLCASRNSGSNQPQHFGDGTRLSIL.

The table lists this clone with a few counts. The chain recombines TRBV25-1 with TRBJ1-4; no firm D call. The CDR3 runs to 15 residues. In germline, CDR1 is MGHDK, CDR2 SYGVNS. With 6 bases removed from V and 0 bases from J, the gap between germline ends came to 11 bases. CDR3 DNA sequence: TGTGCCAGCAGGGGGAGACTCGCAACTAATGAAAAACTGTTTTTT. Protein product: CASRGRLATNEKLFF.

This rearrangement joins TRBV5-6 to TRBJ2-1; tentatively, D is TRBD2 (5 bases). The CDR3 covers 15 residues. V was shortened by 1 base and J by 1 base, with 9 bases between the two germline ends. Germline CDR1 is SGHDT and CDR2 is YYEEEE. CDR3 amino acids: CASSLRERSYNEQFF. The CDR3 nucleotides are TGTGCCAGCAGCTTGAGGGAGAGGTCCTACAATGAGCAGTTCTTC.

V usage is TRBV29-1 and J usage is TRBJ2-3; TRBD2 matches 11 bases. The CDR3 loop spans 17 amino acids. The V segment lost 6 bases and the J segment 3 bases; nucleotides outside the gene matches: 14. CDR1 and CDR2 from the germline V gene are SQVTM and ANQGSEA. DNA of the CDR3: TGCAGCGTGGGGGGACTAGCGGATAGCGGGGGAACAGATACGCAGTATTTT. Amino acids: CSVGGLADSGGTDTQYF.

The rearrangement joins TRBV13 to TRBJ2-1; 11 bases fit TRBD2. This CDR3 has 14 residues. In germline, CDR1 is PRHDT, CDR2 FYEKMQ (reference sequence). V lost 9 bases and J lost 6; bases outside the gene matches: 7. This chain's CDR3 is CASGTSGSFNEQFF. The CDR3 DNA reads TGTGCCAGTGGGACTAGCGGCTCTTTCAATGAGCAGTTCTTC.

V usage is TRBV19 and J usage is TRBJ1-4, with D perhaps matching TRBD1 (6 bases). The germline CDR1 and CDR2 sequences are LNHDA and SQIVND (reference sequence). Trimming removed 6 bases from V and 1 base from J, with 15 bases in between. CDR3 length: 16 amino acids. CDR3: CASSRTGLGTNEKLFF. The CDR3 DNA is TGTGCCAGTAGCCGAACAGGGTTGGGAACTAATGAAAAACTGTTTTTT.

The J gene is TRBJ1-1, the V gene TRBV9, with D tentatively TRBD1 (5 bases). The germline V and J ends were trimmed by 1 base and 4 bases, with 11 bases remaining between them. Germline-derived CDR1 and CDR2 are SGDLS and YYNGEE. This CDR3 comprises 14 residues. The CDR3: CASSVSGGTTEAFF. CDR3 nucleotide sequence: TGTGCCAGCAGCGTATCCGGGGGGACCACTGAAGCTTTCTTT. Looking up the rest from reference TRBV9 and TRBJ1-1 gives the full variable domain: DSGVTQTPKHLITATGQRVTLRCSPRSGDLSVYWYQQSLDQGLQFLIQYYNGEERAKGNILERFSAQQFPDLHSELNLSSLELGDSALYFCASSVSGGTTEAFFGQGTRLTVV.

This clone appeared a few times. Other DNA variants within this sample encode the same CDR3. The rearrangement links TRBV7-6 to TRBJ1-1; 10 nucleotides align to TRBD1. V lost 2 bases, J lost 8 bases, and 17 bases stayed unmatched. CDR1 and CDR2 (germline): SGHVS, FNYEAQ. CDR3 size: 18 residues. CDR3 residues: CASSLLNAPGQGRTEAFF. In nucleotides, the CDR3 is TGTGCCAGCAGCTTACTTAATGCTCCGGGACAGGGGCGAACGGAAGCTTTCTTT.

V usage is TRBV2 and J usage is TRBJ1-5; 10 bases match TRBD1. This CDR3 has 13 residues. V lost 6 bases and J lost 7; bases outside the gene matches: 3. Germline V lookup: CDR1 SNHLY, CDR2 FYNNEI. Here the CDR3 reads CASRGQGTQPQHF. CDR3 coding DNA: TGTGCCAGCAGGGGACAGGGGACCCAGCCCCAGCATTTT.

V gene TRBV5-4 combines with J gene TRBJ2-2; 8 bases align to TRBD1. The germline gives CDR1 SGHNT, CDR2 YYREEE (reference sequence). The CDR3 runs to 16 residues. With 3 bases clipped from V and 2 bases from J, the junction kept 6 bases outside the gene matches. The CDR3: CASSSTGDPNTGELFF. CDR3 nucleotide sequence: TGTGCCAGCAGCTCGACAGGGGACCCTAACACCGGGGAGCTGTTTTTT.

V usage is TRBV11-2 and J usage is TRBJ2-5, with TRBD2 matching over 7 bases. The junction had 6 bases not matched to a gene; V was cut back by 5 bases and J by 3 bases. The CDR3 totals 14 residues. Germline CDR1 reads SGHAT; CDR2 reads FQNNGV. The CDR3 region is CASSPGTTKETQYF. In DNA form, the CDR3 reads TGTGCCAGCAGCCCCGGGACTACCAAAGAGACCCAGTACTTC.

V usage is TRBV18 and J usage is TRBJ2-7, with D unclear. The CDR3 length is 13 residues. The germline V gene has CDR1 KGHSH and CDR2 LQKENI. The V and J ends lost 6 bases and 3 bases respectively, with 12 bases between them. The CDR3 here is CASSVTHDYEQYF. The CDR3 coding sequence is TGTGCCAGCTCCGTTACTCATGACTACGAGCAGTACTTC.

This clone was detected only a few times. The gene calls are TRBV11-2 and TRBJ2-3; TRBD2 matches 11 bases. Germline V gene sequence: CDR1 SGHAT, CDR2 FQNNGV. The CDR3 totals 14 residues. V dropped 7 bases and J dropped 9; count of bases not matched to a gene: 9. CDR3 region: CASTTSGSGRTQYF. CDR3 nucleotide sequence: TGTGCCAGCACTACTAGCGGGAGTGGAAGGACGCAGTATTTT.

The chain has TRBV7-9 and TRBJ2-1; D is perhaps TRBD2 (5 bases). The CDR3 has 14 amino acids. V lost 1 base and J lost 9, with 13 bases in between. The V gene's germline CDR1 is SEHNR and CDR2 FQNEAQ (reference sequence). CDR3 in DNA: TGTGCCAGCAGCTTAGGGCTAGCCGCCGGTGAGCAGTTCTTC. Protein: CASSLGLAAGEQFF. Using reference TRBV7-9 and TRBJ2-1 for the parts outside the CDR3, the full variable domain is DTGVSQNPRHKITKRGQNVTFRCDPISEHNRLYWYRQTLGQGPEFLTYFQNEAQLEKSRLLSDRFSAERPKGSFSTLEIQRTEQGDSAMYLCASSLGLAAGEQFFGPGTRLTVL.

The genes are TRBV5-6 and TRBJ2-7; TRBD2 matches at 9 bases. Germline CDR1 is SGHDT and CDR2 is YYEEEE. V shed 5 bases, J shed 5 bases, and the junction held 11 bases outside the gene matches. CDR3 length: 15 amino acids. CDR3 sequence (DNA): TGTGCCAGCAGGTCAGCGGGAGGTTCCCATCACGAGCAGTACTTC. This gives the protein CASRSAGGSHHEQYF. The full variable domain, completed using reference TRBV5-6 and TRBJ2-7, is DAGVTQSPTHLIKTRGQQVTLRCSPKSGHDTVSWYQQALGQGPQFIFQYYEEEERQRGNFPDRFSGHQFPNYSSELNVNALLLGDSALYLCASRSAGGSHHEQYFGPGTRLTVT.

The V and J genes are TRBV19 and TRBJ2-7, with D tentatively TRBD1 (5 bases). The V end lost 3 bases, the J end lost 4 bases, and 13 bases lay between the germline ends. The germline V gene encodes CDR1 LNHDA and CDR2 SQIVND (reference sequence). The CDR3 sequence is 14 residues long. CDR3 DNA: TGTGCCAGTAGTATGGCCCAGGGTATGTACGAGCAGTACTTC. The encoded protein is CASSMAQGMYEQYF.

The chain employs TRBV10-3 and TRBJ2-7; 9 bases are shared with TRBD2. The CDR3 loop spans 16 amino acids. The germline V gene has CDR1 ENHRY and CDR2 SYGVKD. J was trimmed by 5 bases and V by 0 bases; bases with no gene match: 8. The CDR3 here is CAISESAREGQNEQYF. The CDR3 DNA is TGTGCCATCAGTGAGTCGGCGCGGGAGGGCCAGAACGAGCAGTACTTC.

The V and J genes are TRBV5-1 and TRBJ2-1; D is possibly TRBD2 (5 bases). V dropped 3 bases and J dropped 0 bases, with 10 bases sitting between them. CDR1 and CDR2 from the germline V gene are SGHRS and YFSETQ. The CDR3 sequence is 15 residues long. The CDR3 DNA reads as TGCGCCAGCAGCTCCGGGGAGAGCTCCTACAATGAGCAGTTCTTC. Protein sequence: CASSSGESSYNEQFF.

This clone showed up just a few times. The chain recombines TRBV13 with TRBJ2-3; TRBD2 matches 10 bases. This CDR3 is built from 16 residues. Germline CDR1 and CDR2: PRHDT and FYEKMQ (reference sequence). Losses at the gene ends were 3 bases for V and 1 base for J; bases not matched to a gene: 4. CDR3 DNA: TGTGCCAGCAGCTTTCTAGCGGGAGTTCGCACAGATACGCAGTATTTT. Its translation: CASSFLAGVRTDTQYF.